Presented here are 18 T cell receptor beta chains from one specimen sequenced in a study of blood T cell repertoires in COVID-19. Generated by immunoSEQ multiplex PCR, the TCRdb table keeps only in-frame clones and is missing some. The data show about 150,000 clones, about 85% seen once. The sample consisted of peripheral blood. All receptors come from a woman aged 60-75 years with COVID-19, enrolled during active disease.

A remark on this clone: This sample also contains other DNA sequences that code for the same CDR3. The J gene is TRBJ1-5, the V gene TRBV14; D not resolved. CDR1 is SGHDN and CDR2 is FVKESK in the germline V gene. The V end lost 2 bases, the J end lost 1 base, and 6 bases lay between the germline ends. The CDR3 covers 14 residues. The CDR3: CASSQRGSNQPQHF. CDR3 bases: TGTGCCAGCAGCCAAAGAGGGAGCAATCAGCCCCAGCATTTT.

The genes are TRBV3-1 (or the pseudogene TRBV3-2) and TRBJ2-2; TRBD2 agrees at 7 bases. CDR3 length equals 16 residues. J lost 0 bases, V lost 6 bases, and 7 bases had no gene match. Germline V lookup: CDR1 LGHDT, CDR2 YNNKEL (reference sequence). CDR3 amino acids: CASSQPGLPNTGELFF. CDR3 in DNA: TGTGCCAGCAGTCAACCGGGACTACCGAACACCGGGGAGCTGTTTTTT.

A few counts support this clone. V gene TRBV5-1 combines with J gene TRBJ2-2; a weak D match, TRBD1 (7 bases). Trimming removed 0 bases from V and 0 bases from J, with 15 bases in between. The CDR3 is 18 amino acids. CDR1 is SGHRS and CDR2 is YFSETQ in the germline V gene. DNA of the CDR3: TGCGCCAGCAGCTTGGCCCAGGGGGGACACGCGAACACCGGGGAGCTGTTTTTT. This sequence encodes CASSLAQGGHANTGELFF.

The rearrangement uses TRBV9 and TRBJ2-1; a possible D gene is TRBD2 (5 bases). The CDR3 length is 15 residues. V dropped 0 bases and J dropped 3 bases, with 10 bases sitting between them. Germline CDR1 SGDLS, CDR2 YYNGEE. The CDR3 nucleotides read TGTGCCAGCAGCGTAGATTCGGGGTACTACAATGAGCAGTTCTTC. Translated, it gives CASSVDSGYYNEQFF.

In nucleotides, the CDR3 is TGTGCCAGCAGATTCCCAGGGGGACTCAATCAGCCCCAGCATTTT. It encodes CASRFPGGLNQPQHF. The chain recombines TRBV2 with TRBJ1-5; 7 bases match TRBD1. There are 15 residues in the CDR3. Germline V lookup: CDR1 SNHLY, CDR2 FYNNEI. V was clipped by 6 bases and J by 3 bases; unmatched bases: 8.

CDR3 protein: CASSARSYNSPLHF. The CDR3 DNA is TGTGCCAGCAGCGCCCGGTCCTATAATTCACCCCTCCACTTT. The chain has TRBV11-2 and TRBJ1-6; no clear D. V lost 5 bases and J 1 base, leaving 6 bases between the germline ends. The CDR3 has 14 amino acids. Germline V CDR1 and CDR2: SGHAT, FQNNGV. The full variable domain, completed using reference TRBV11-2 and TRBJ1-6, is EAGVAQSPRYKIIEKRQSVAFWCNPISGHATLYWYQQILGQGPKLLIQFQNNGVVDDSQLPKDRFSAERLKGVDSTLKIQPAKLEDSAVYLCASSARSYNSPLHFGNGTRLTVT.

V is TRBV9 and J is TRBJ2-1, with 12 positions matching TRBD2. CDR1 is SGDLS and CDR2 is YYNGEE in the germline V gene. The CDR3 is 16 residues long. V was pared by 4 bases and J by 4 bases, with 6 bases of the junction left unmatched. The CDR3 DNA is TGTGCCAGCAGCCAGACTAGCGGGAGAGGTTACAATGAGCAGTTCTTC. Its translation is CASSQTSGRGYNEQFF.

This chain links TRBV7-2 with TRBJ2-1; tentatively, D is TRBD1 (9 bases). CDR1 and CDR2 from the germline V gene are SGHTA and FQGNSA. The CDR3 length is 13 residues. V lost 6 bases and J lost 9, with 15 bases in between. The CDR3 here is CASRQGAGGEQFF. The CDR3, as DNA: TGTGCCAGCAGACAGGGGGCGGGGGGTGAGCAGTTCTTC. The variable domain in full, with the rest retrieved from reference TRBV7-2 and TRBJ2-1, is GAGVSQSPSNKVTEKGKDVELRCDPISGHTALYWYRQSLGQGLEFLIYFQGNSAPDKSGLPSDRFSAERTGGSVSTLTIQRTQQEDSAVYLCASRQGAGGEQFFGPGTRLTVL.

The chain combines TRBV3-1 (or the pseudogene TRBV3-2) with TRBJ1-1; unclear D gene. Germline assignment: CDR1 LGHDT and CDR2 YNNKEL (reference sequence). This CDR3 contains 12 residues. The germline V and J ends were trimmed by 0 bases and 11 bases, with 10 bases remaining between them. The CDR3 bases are TGTGCCAGCAGCCAAGAGAGTCCCTACGCTTTCTTT. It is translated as CASSQESPYAFF.

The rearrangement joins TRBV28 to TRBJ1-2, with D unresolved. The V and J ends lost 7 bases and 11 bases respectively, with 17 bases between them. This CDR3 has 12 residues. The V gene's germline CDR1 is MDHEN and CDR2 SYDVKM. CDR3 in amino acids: CASTTAVGRYTF. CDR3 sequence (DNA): TGTGCCAGCACCACCGCGGTGGGGAGGTACACCTTC.

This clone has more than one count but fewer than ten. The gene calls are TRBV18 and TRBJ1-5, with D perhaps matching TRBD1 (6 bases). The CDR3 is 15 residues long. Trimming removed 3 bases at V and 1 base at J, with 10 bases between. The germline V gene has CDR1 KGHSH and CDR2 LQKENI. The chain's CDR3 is CASSPVTGSNQPQHF. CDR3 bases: TGTGCCAGCTCACCCGTAACAGGGAGCAATCAGCCCCAGCATTTT.

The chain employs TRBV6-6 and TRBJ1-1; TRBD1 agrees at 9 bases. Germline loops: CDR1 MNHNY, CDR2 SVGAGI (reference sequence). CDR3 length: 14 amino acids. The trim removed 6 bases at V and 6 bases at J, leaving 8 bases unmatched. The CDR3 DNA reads TGTGCCAGCAGCCTTTCACAGGGGGCTGCTGAAGCTTTCTTT. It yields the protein CASSLSQGAAEAFF.

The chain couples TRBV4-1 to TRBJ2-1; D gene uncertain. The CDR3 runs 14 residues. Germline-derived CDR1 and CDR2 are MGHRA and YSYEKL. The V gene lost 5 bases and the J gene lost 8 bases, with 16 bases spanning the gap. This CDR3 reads CASSSFSAKDEQFF. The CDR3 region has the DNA TGCGCCAGCAGCTCATTTTCAGCGAAGGATGAGCAGTTCTTC.

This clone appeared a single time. The CDR3 sequence: CASSLDGANYGYTF. The CDR3 region has the DNA TGTGCCAGCAGTCTAGACGGAGCTAACTATGGCTACACCTTC. J is TRBJ1-2 and V is TRBV6-2 or TRBV6-3; no reliable D call. The germline V gene encodes CDR1 MNHEY and CDR2 SVGEGT. V lost 5 bases and J 0 bases, leaving 10 bases between the germline ends. The CDR3 sequence is 14 residues long.

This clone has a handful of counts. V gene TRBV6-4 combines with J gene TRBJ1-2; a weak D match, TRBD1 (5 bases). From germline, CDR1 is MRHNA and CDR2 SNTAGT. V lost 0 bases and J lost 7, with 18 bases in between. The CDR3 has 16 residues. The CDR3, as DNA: TGTGCCAGCAGTGACTCAGGGGATTTGGGGATTGGTGGCTACACCTTC. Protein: CASSDSGDLGIGGYTF.

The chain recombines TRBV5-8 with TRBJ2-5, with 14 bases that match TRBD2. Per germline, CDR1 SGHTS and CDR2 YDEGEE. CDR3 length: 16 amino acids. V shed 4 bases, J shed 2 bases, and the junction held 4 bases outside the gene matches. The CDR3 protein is CASSAGLAGEQETQYF. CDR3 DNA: TGTGCCAGCAGCGCGGGACTAGCGGGAGAGCAAGAGACCCAGTACTTC.

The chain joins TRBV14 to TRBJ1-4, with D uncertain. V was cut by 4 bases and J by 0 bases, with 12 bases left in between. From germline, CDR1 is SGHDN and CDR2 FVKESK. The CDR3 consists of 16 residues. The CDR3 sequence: CASSPLSVPTNEKLFF. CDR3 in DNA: TGTGCCAGCAGCCCCCTGTCGGTTCCAACTAATGAAAAACTGTTTTTT.

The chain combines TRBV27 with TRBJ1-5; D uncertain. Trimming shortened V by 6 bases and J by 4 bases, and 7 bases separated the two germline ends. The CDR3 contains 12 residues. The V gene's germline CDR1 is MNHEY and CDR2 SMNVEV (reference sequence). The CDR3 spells CASRYRNQPQHF. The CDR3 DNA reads TGTGCCAGCAGGTACAGAAATCAGCCCCAGCATTTT.